The sequence of this T cell receptor (beta chain) was determined in a study of T cells after yellow fever vaccination. Comment on this clonotype: Antigen specificity is unknown.

One entry per CDR3 protein results from TCRdb running MiXCR on the 5' RACE reads. The sample yields around 320,000 distinct CDR3 sequences, around 4.5% seen once. The CDR3 has 15 amino acids. Trimming removed 4 bases from V and 3 bases from J, with 14 bases in between. Per germline, CDR1 SNHLY and CDR2 FYNNEI. Whole-study findings and limits: Overlap between CD4 and CD8 compartments was detected for a small share of clonotypes. Post-booster repertoires again held most primary-vaccination clones (about 95% CD4, 88% CD8).

The sequence came from a man younger than 30 who received the YFV17D yellow fever vaccine. The V gene is TRBV2, the J gene TRBJ2-3, with a weak D call TRBD2 (7 bases). The starting material was PBMCs, obtained 15 days after the yellow fever booster vaccination. The CDR3 protein is CASSGRGGGTDTQYF. In DNA, the CDR3 is TGTGCCAGCAGTGGAAGGGGGGGCGGGACAGATACGCAGTATTTT. The variable domain in full, with the rest retrieved from reference TRBV2 and TRBJ2-3, is EPEVTQTPSHQVTQMGQEVILRCVPISNHLYFYWYRQILGQKVEFLVSFYNNEISEKSEIFDDQFSVERPDGSNFTLKIRSTKLEDSAMYFCASSGRGGGTDTQYFGPGTRLTVL.